What follows are 24 T cell receptor beta chains derived from one specimen sequenced in a study of a mutant IDH1 vaccine in newly diagnosed glioma. Described time point: baseline, week 1 (first vaccination visit). The treatment here: pre-vaccination baseline after standard-of-care therapy. Only in-frame clones appear in the TCRdb table, and some are missing; sequencing was by immunoSEQ multiplex PCR. This table holds 12,000 to 15,000 clones, 80% to 90% found once. Sample: PBMCs, taken from a glioma patient treated with radiotherapy, temozolomide or both. Receptor source: a woman in her thirties or forties with glioma. Some clones in this sample may be carry-over from other donors' samples.

The chain recombines TRBV10-3 with TRBJ2-5; a possible D gene is TRBD2 (6 bases). Trimming left V 5 bases short and J 7 bases short, with 17 bases between. The CDR3 spans 14 residues. Germline assignment: CDR1 ENHRY and CDR2 SYGVKD. The chain's CDR3 is CAISTVGVEGTQYF. CDR3 coding DNA: TGTGCCATCAGTACGGTTGGGGTGGAGGGGACCCAGTACTTC.

The V gene is TRBV4-1, the J gene TRBJ1-2, with a weak D call TRBD1 (5 bases). Trimming took off 1 base at V and 5 bases at J, with 14 bases between the two ends. The CDR3 length is 15 residues. Germline V gene data show CDR1 as MGHRA and CDR2 as YSYEKL. The CDR3 DNA is TGCGCCAGCAGCCAAGGGGTAACAGGCGGTTATGGCTACACCTTC. Translated: CASSQGVTGGYGYTF.

This chain links TRBV30 with TRBJ1-6, with unresolved D. Germline-derived CDR1 and CDR2 are GTSNPN and SVGIG (reference sequence). The ends were cut back, 3 bases at V and 5 bases at J, with 14 bases in the middle. The CDR3 totals 15 residues. The DNA for the CDR3 is TGTGCCTGGAGGCGAACCATTGGGCATAATTCACCCCTCCACTTT. Protein sequence: CAWRRTIGHNSPLHF.

This clone is labeled as medium-sized (0.01 to 0.1%). Other DNA sequences in this sample translate to the same CDR3. This chain connects TRBV4-1 to TRBJ2-3; D is undetermined. The V end lost 1 base, the J end lost 5 bases, and 7 bases lay between the germline ends. Germline lookup yields CDR1 MGHRA and CDR2 YSYEKL. The CDR3 totals 13 residues. The CDR3 is CASSQVPGDTQYF. CDR3 coding DNA: TGCGCCAGCAGCCAAGTCCCCGGAGATACGCAGTATTTT.

This clone appeared a single time. This rearrangement joins TRBV10-3 to TRBJ2-1, with unresolved D. The CDR3 is made up of 16 amino acids. V dropped 1 base and J dropped 4 bases, with 14 bases sitting between them. Germline assignment: CDR1 ENHRY and CDR2 SYGVKD. CDR3 amino acids: CAISELGLNGYNEQFF. In DNA form, the CDR3 reads TGTGCCATCAGTGAGTTGGGATTGAACGGTTACAATGAGCAGTTCTTC.

This clone has just a few counts. This chain joins TRBV7-9 and TRBJ1-1; D unclear. The V end was cut by 4 bases, the J end by 7 bases, with 10 bases between. Per the germline V gene, CDR1 is SEHNR and CDR2 is FQNEAQ (reference sequence). This CDR3 has 12 amino acids. In DNA, the CDR3 is TGTGCCAGCAGCTCGCGGGAAAATGAAGCTTTCTTT. Its protein product is CASSSRENEAFF.

The chain has TRBV30 and TRBJ2-7, with 11 bases matching TRBD2. The CDR3 sequence is 15 residues long. The germline V gene has CDR1 GTSNPN and CDR2 SVGIG (reference sequence). With 2 bases clipped from V and 9 bases from J, the junction kept 12 bases outside the gene matches. Here the CDR3 DNA reads TGTGCCTGGAGTCCGATAGCGGGAGGGCCTCAGGGGCAGTACTTC. The encoded protein is CAWSPIAGGPQGQYF.

J is TRBJ2-1 and V is TRBV15; D remains ambiguous. The V gene's germline CDR1 is LNHNV and CDR2 YYDKDF (reference sequence). The CDR3 contains 13 residues. Trimming took 3 bases from V and 4 from J, leaving 7 bases between them. DNA for the CDR3: TGTGCCACCAGCAGCAAGAGTTACAATGAGCAGTTCTTC. Encoded protein: CATSSKSYNEQFF.

The chain carries TRBV10-3 and TRBJ1-4, with 8 bases fitting TRBD1. Germline CDR1 is ENHRY and CDR2 is SYGVKD. The CDR3 is 16 amino acids. Trimming cost V 10 bases and J 1 base; bases outside gene matches: 11. The CDR3 DNA reads as TGTGCCACCCGGACAGGGACGACAATAACTAATGAAAAACTGTTTTTT. Protein: CATRTGTTITNEKLFF.

This sequence joins TRBV25-1 and TRBJ2-7; D is undetermined. V was cut by 4 bases and J by 3 bases, with 4 bases left in between. The CDR3 covers 11 residues. From germline, CDR1 is MGHDK and CDR2 SYGVNS. The CDR3: CASSVSYEQYF. CDR3 nucleotide sequence: TGTGCCAGCAGTGTCAGCTACGAGCAGTACTTC.

This clone was counted a few times. V usage is TRBV5-6 and J usage is TRBJ1-1; unclear D gene. Trimming shortened V by 0 bases and J by 1 base, and 4 bases separated the two germline ends. The length of the CDR3 is 13 residues. The V gene's germline CDR1 is SGHDT and CDR2 YYEEEE. DNA of the CDR3: TGTGCCAGCAGCTTGGGGGGGAACACTGAAGCTTTCTTT. It codes for CASSLGGNTEAFF.

The count of this clone is one. This chain connects TRBV11-2 to TRBJ2-7; maybe TRBD1 (6 bases). The length of the CDR3 is 13 residues. Germline V gives CDR1 SGHAT, CDR2 FQNNGV. The germline V and J ends were trimmed by 4 bases and 2 bases, with 9 bases remaining between them. As DNA, the CDR3 is TGTGCCAGCAGCTCCCGGACAGCCTACGAGCAGTACTTC. Translation: CASSSRTAYEQYF.

The chain uses TRBV29-1 and TRBJ2-1; D may be TRBD1 (6 bases). Trimming cost V 4 bases and J 0 bases, with 10 bases left between them. The CDR3 runs 14 residues. Germline V CDR1 and CDR2: SQVTM, ANQGSEA. The CDR3 region has the DNA TGCAGCGTTGGACAGGCCAGCTCCTACAATGAGCAGTTCTTC. Its translation: CSVGQASSYNEQFF.

The chain combines TRBV7-9 with TRBJ1-2, with D possibly matching TRBD1 (5 bases). The V and J ends lost 1 base and 4 bases respectively, with 7 bases between them. Germline CDR1 and CDR2: SEHNR and FQNEAQ (reference sequence). The CDR3 totals 13 residues. The CDR3 DNA sequence: TGTGCCAGCAGCTTAGGACAGACCTATGGCTACACCTTC. The encoded protein is CASSLGQTYGYTF.

V usage is TRBV7-3 and J usage is TRBJ2-1, with no clear D. V dropped 3 bases and J dropped 2 bases, with 17 bases sitting between them. CDR1 SGHTA and CDR2 FQGTGA come from the germline V gene. This CDR3 is built from 17 residues. The CDR3 region is CASSLNPAEYAYNEQFF. As DNA, the CDR3 is TGTGCCAGCAGCTTGAACCCCGCGGAATACGCCTACAATGAGCAGTTCTTC.

By frequency in the sample, this clone is medium-sized. V gene TRBV7-2 combines with J gene TRBJ1-1; D gene uncertain. The V gene lost 1 base and the J gene lost 7 bases, with 7 bases spanning the gap. The V gene's germline CDR1 is SGHTA and CDR2 FQGNSA. This CDR3 spans 12 amino acids. This CDR3 is CASSLGFGEAFF. CDR3 coding DNA: TGTGCCAGCAGCTTAGGTTTTGGTGAAGCTTTCTTT.

The chain is built from TRBV5-4 and TRBJ1-1; D gene ambiguous. This CDR3 contains 14 residues. CDR1 and CDR2 (germline): SGHNT, YYREEE (reference sequence). The V end was cut by 0 bases, the J end by 8 bases, with 14 bases between. CDR3 amino acids: CASSLEWSELEAFF. DNA for the CDR3: TGTGCCAGCAGCTTGGAATGGTCAGAACTAGAAGCTTTCTTT.

This chain links TRBV11-2 with TRBJ2-7; D possibly corresponds to TRBD1 (5 bases). The CDR3 runs 14 residues. Germline V gene sequence: CDR1 SGHAT, CDR2 FQNNGV. V lost 1 base, J lost 4 bases, and 11 bases lay in between. The CDR3 sequence is CASSLAGILYEQYF. The CDR3 DNA reads TGTGCCAGCAGCTTAGCAGGGATCCTTTACGAGCAGTACTTC.

CDR3 in amino acids: CASSTQGLTNTQYF. The CDR3 coding sequence is TGTGCCAGCAGCACCCAGGGTCTCACGAATACGCAGTATTTT. The chain links TRBV28 to TRBJ2-3; D is possibly TRBD1 (5 bases). V lost 6 bases, J lost 7 bases, and 17 bases lay in between. CDR3 length: 14 amino acids. Germline lookup yields CDR1 MDHEN and CDR2 SYDVKM.

The chain carries TRBV6-1 and TRBJ1-5; no clear D gene. Between the trimmed V and J ends, which lost 6 bases and 0 bases, there was a span of 9 bases. In germline, CDR1 is MNHNS, CDR2 SASEGT. This CDR3 comprises 14 residues. CDR3 DNA: TGTGCCAGCAGGGAGTCGACTAGCAATCAGCCCCAGCATTTT. Translation gives CASRESTSNQPQHF.

This chain connects TRBV19 to TRBJ1-2; D call uncertain. CDR3 length: 14 amino acids. Germline CDR1 LNHDA, CDR2 SQIVND (reference sequence). Trimming took off 5 bases at V and 3 bases at J, with 13 bases between the two ends. CDR3 DNA sequence: TGTGCCAGTAGTCCGGCAGGCCCAGACTATGGCTACACCTTC. Protein sequence: CASSPAGPDYGYTF.

The chain uses TRBV7-2 and TRBJ2-1; no reliable D call. The CDR3 runs 15 residues. The V gene's germline CDR1 is SGHTA and CDR2 FQGNSA. V lost 5 bases and J lost 6, with 17 bases in between. CDR3 DNA sequence: TGTGCCAGCAGCAGTACAGCTTTAGATCTCAATGAGCAGTTCTTC. Protein sequence: CASSSTALDLNEQFF.

The rearrangement links TRBV7-2 to TRBJ1-2, with D possibly TRBD1 on 5 matching bases. V lost 4 bases and J 4 bases, leaving 16 bases between the germline ends. The CDR3 length is 15 residues. Germline-derived CDR1 and CDR2 are SGHTA and FQGNSA. CDR3: CASSSRTLQSYGYTF. Here the CDR3 DNA reads TGTGCCAGCAGCTCCCGGACATTGCAGAGCTATGGCTACACCTTC.

V usage is TRBV11-3 and J usage is TRBJ1-6, with unresolved D. The CDR3 consists of 14 residues. Germline V gives CDR1 SGHNT, CDR2 YENEEA. V was trimmed by 1 base and J by 7 bases, leaving 8 bases between them. The CDR3 spells CASSLGVGNSPLHF. CDR3 nucleotide sequence: TGTGCCAGCAGCTTAGGTGTAGGGAATTCACCCCTCCACTTT.